This T cell receptor (beta chain) is from a study of blood T cell repertoires in COVID-19. Study-wide context: Sites in the United States, Italy and Spain provided acute and convalescent COVID-19 samples.

Trimming removed 8 bases from V and 4 bases from J; junction bases left unmatched: 8. CDR3 length equals 15 residues. Germline values: CDR1 LNHNV, CDR2 YYDKDF (reference sequence). Original data processing: Amplification from reference gene primers served as the basis for estimated nucleated cell counts. Assay: immunoSEQ multiplex PCR; the TCRdb copy retains only in-frame clones and omits some. Clone size and V and J calls were adopted from that table, with D and trimming inferred from the DNA. The table includes 23,000 or so clones, approximately 85% detected once. The TCR originated in a human donor with active COVID-19. The donor label of this sample is uncertain. Specimen: peripheral blood. V gene TRBV15 combines with J gene TRBJ2-4; 10 positions match TRBD1. CDR3 residues: CATGGDRGEKNIQYF. The CDR3 bases are TGTGCCACCGGTGGGGACAGGGGAGAAAAAAACATTCAGTACTTC.